This T cell receptor (beta chain) was found in a study of identical twins. General study findings and limits: A lower insertion count was a feature of abundant cord blood beta clonotypes, with no such feature in memory repertoires. Models underestimated TCR alpha sharing (out-of-frame) in monozygotic twins.

Donors uniformly comprised healthy Caucasians. From the 5' RACE reads, TCRdb called clonotypes with MiXCR, one entry per CDR3 protein. Of under 350,000 distinct CDR3 sequences detected, roughly 9.8% appear once; the ten largest clones hold 6% to 8.5%. Note on this clonotype: Its antigen is not known.

A further study also used this sample, focusing on yellow fever vaccine responses in identical twins. This second report adds: Among the twins, the vaccine T cell response reportedly seemed partly convergent and partly personalized.

This sequence originates from a woman younger than 35 in good health. The material sequenced was CD8+ T cells sorted from blood.

The CDR3: CASREPGTGLDEQYF. The CDR3 region has the DNA TGTGCCAGCAGAGAGCCCGGGACAGGGTTAGACGAGCAGTACTTC. The chain is built from TRBV7-6 and TRBJ2-7; TRBD1 matches 9 bases. This CDR3 is 15 amino acids long. The junction had 11 bases not matched to a gene; V was cut back by 6 bases and J by 5 bases. The germline CDR1 and CDR2 sequences are SGHVS and FNYEAQ.